The following is a T cell receptor beta chain sequence with its context. Its matching antigen is unknown. This sample was included in a study of OX40 agonist ivuxolimab in advanced cancers. Study-level results: Circulating CD4+ and CD8+ T cells showed clonal expansion by week 6 at 0.1 to 3.0 mg/kg.

The assay was immunoSEQ multiplex PCR, and TCRdb's table has in-frame clones only and misses some. The table includes 30,000 to 35,000 clones, 80% to 85% detected once. Cycle 7 day 1, cycle 4 day 1, and baseline were the timepoints at which blood was sampled. CDR1 and CDR2 from the germline V gene are MGHRA and YSYEKL. V was clipped by 0 bases and J by 3 bases; unmatched bases: 3. The CDR3 consists of 15 residues. The material was CD4+ or CD8+ T cells sorted from blood, obtained in a trial of the OX40 agonist ivuxolimab. The chain has TRBV4-1 and TRBJ2-7; TRBD1 agrees at 9 bases. This receptor was identified in an adult with an advanced solid tumor such as melanoma, head and neck, liver or kidney cancer. CDR3 amino acids: CASSQDSGQGYEQYF. DNA for the CDR3: TGCGCCAGCAGCCAAGACTCGGGACAGGGCTACGAGCAGTACTTC.